This entry features one TCR beta chain sequence. What it binds is not known. The data derive from a study of shared clonotypes between healthy human individuals. V lost 11 bases to trimming and J lost 3 bases; unmatched junction nucleotides: 20. Germline lookup yields CDR1 LNHDA and CDR2 SQIVND (reference sequence). The CDR3 runs to 18 residues. This table comes from immunoSEQ multiplex PCR, and its TCRdb copy is limited to in-frame clones, with some not included. The data contain 1,500,000 or so clones, roughly 98.5% of them seen just once; the ten biggest clones take up 0.36%. Study findings and constraints: Some naive CD4 clonotypes, around 5%, turned up in common across four donors.

The specimen sequenced was naive CD4+ T cells sorted from blood. Subset specified: CD45RA+ positively selected. The TCR sequence derives from a man aged 30 to 45 in good health. The rearrangement uses TRBV19 and TRBJ2-2; 8 nucleotides align to TRBD2. In nucleotides, the CDR3 is TGTGCCGTAGGAAACGGAGCGGGAGCCCTCATACACACCGGGGAGCTGTTTTTT. It yields the protein CAVGNGAGALIHTGELFF.